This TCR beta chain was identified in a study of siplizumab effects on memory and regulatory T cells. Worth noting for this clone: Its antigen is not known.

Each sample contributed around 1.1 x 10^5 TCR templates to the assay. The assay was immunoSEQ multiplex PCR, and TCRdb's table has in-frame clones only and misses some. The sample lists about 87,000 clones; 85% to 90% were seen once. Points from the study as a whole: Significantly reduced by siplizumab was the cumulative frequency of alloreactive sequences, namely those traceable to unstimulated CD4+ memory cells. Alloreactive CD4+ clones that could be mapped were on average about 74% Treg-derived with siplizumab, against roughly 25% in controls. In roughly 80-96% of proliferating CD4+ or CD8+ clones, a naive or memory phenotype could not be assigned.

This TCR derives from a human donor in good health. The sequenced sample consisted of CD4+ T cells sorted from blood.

In DNA, the CDR3 is TGTGCCAGTAGTACCAGTGGGAGGTCCTCCTACGAGCAGTACTTC. Protein sequence: CASSTSGRSSYEQYF. The rearrangement uses TRBV19 and TRBJ2-7; weak D call: TRBD2 (6 bases). Trimming shortened V by 4 bases and J by 0 bases, and 13 bases separated the two germline ends. This CDR3 spans 15 amino acids. Germline CDR1 reads LNHDA; CDR2 reads SQIVND (reference sequence).